Following are 24 T cell receptor beta chains from one sample sequenced in a study of blood T cell repertoires in COVID-19. The assay was immunoSEQ multiplex PCR, and TCRdb's table has in-frame clones only and misses some. The sample has 150,000 or so clones, over 65% seen once. What was sequenced was peripheral blood. These receptor sequences come from a woman at least 80 years old with active or convalescent COVID-19.

This clone was seen a handful of times. The chain uses TRBV4-1 and TRBJ2-2; the D is unclear. CDR1 is MGHRA, CDR2 YSYEKL, per germline. V was trimmed by 5 bases and J by 9 bases, leaving 16 bases between them. The CDR3 loop spans 14 amino acids. The chain's CDR3 is CASSSEVSFRELFF. Here the CDR3 DNA reads TGCGCCAGCAGCTCAGAAGTCTCATTCCGGGAGCTGTTTTTT.

This sequence joins TRBV6-5 and TRBJ1-6, with 8 positions matching TRBD1. After removal of 6 bases from V and 10 bases from J, the junction contained 8 bases not matched to a gene. The CDR3 extends over 14 amino acids. Germline values: CDR1 MNHEY, CDR2 SVGAGI. The CDR3 nucleotides are TGTGCCAGCAGAACACAGGGGGGTAGATCACCCCTCCACTTT. Translated, it gives CASRTQGGRSPLHF.

The chain carries TRBV28 and TRBJ1-5; no definite D call. V was cut by 3 bases and J by 5 bases, with 14 bases left in between. The CDR3 totals 15 residues. Germline values: CDR1 MDHEN, CDR2 SYDVKM. The CDR3 coding sequence is TGTGCCAGCAGTTTCTCACATATAGCGGATCAGCCCCAGCATTTT. Translating gives CASSFSHIADQPQHF.

The chain links TRBV19 to TRBJ2-7, with TRBD2 identical over 8 bases. The CDR3 length is 14 residues. V lost 6 bases and J lost 5; bases outside the gene matches: 9. Germline V gene sequence: CDR1 LNHDA, CDR2 SQIVND (reference sequence). The CDR3 is CASSPGGAGNEQYF. The CDR3 bases are TGTGCCAGTAGCCCCGGGGGGGCTGGGAACGAGCAGTACTTC.

V is TRBV7-2 and J is TRBJ1-5; D gene ambiguous. V was cut by 0 bases and J by 5 bases, with 8 bases left in between. Germline CDR1 SGHTA, CDR2 FQGNSA. The CDR3 has 14 residues. The CDR3 DNA follows: TGTGCCAGCAGCTTAGCAGCGGGAGATCAGCCCCAGCATTTT. This gives the protein CASSLAAGDQPQHF. Combining the CDR3 with reference TRBV7-2 and TRBJ1-5 gives the whole variable domain GAGVSQSPSNKVTEKGKDVELRCDPISGHTALYWYRQSLGQGLEFLIYFQGNSAPDKSGLPSDRFSAERTGGSVSTLTIQRTQQEDSAVYLCASSLAAGDQPQHFGDGTRLSIL.

The chain joins TRBV6-5 to TRBJ1-2; a weak D match, TRBD1 (5 bases). Germline CDR1 MNHEY, CDR2 SVGAGI. Deletions cut 2 bases from V and 8 bases from J, with 15 bases between. The CDR3 is made up of 14 amino acids. The CDR3 region has the DNA TGTGCCAGCAGTTACAATCGGGGGATGAGCGGCTACACCTTC. Translating it yields CASSYNRGMSGYTF.

The chain uses TRBV13 and TRBJ2-7; 7 nucleotides align to TRBD1. The CDR3 extends over 14 amino acids. CDR1 is PRHDT, CDR2 FYEKMQ, per germline (reference sequence). Trimming removed 4 bases from V and 2 bases from J; junction bases left unmatched: 5. The CDR3 nucleotides read TGTGCCAGCAGCTCTACGGGACAGCCCTACGAGCAGTACTTC. Protein: CASSSTGQPYEQYF.

V is TRBV19 and J is TRBJ2-3; TRBD2 matches 8 bases. The ends lost 8 bases at V and 4 bases at J; junction bases unmatched: 11. Germline V CDR1 and CDR2: LNHDA, SQIVND (reference sequence). The CDR3 length is 15 residues. The CDR3 nucleotides are TGTGCCAGTGCGGGGGGCTTTGGGGTTTCAGATACGCAGTATTTT. Protein product: CASAGGFGVSDTQYF.

The chain uses TRBV5-1 and TRBJ1-1, with 7 bases fitting TRBD1. Germline CDR1 reads SGHRS; CDR2 reads YFSETQ. The length of the CDR3 is 16 residues. V trimming: 4 bases; J trimming: 0 bases; junction bases outside the gene matches: 9. CDR3 nucleotide sequence: TGCGCCAGCAGCCCGGGGGACAGCCCATTGAACACTGAAGCTTTCTTT. Translating it yields CASSPGDSPLNTEAFF.

The rearrangement uses TRBV7-2 and TRBJ2-3; D is unresolved. V was pared by 5 bases and J by 6 bases, with 6 bases between. Germline V gene lookup returns CDR1 SGHTA and CDR2 FQGNSA. This CDR3 has 11 amino acids. CDR3 sequence (DNA): TGTGCCAGCAGCCCTAGGGATACGCAGTATTTT. Amino acids: CASSPRDTQYF.

This clone was observed a handful of times. V is TRBV11-2 and J is TRBJ1-2; tentatively, D is TRBD1 (6 bases). Germline CDR1 reads SGHAT; CDR2 reads FQNNGV. The CDR3 contains 15 residues. Trimming took 0 bases from V and 4 from J, leaving 12 bases between them. The chain's CDR3 is CASSLDPTGAYGYTF. The DNA for the CDR3 is TGTGCCAGCAGCTTAGATCCGACAGGTGCCTATGGCTACACCTTC.

There are many counts of this clone. V is TRBV6-2 or TRBV6-3 and J is TRBJ2-3; D unclear. The CDR3 has 13 amino acids. The germline V gene has CDR1 MNHEY and CDR2 SVGEGT. V was pared by 6 bases and J by 2 bases, with 9 bases between. DNA of the CDR3: TGTGCCAGCAGCCGACTGAACACAGATACGCAGTATTTT. It is translated as CASSRLNTDTQYF.

The sample holds one count of this clone. V gene TRBV7-3 combines with J gene TRBJ1-1, with 7 bases matching TRBD1. Losses at the gene ends were 5 bases for V and 1 base for J; bases not matched to a gene: 7. The CDR3 length is 15 residues. Germline V gives CDR1 SGHTA, CDR2 FQGTGA. In DNA, the CDR3 is TGTGCCAGCAGCCCCCGACAGGGAAAGAACACTGAAGCTTTCTTT. This gives the protein CASSPRQGKNTEAFF.

The table lists this clone with a count of one. The chain couples TRBV7-6 to TRBJ2-5; maybe TRBD2 (5 bases). Germline V CDR1 and CDR2: SGHVS, FNYEAQ. This CDR3 has 13 amino acids. Trimming removed 3 bases from V and 2 bases from J, with 7 bases in between. The CDR3 coding sequence is TGTGCCAGCAGCTTGGACTGGCAAGAGACCCAGTACTTC. Translated, it gives CASSLDWQETQYF.

This clone turned up a few times. The CDR3: CASSYRVQDMSYEQYF. DNA of the CDR3: TGTGCCAGCAGTTACCGGGTACAGGACATGTCCTACGAGCAGTACTTC. The chain combines TRBV6-6 with TRBJ2-7, with a tentative D call TRBD1 (5 bases). Per the germline V gene, CDR1 is MNHNY and CDR2 is SVGAGI (reference sequence). CDR3 size: 16 residues. V lost 2 bases and J 1 base, leaving 15 bases between the germline ends.

The genes are TRBV5-1 and TRBJ2-5; possible D gene TRBD1, 5 bases. V lost 1 base, J lost 1 base, and 11 bases lay in between. Germline CDR1 reads SGHRS; CDR2 reads YFSETQ. CDR3 length equals 15 residues. In nucleotides, the CDR3 is TGCGCCAGCAGCTTGCGGCAGGGCCTCCAAGAGACCCAGTACTTC. Amino acid sequence: CASSLRQGLQETQYF.

This chain joins TRBV19 and TRBJ1-2, with 7 bases fitting TRBD1. Losses at the gene ends were 7 bases for V and 0 bases for J; bases not matched to a gene: 5. This CDR3 contains 14 residues. Germline V gene data show CDR1 as LNHDA and CDR2 as SQIVND (reference sequence). DNA for the CDR3: TGTGCCAGTACCAGGGGGAGCACTAACTATGGCTACACCTTC. Residues: CASTRGSTNYGYTF.

The chain joins TRBV10-3 to TRBJ1-1, with a tentative D call TRBD1 (5 bases). Trimming took off 4 bases at V and 2 bases at J, with 17 bases between the two ends. CDR1 ENHRY and CDR2 SYGVKD come from the germline V gene. The CDR3 length is 16 residues. In DNA, the CDR3 is TGTGCCATCAGTGCCCCGACAGAGGTAGGAAACACTGAAGCTTTCTTT. Encoded protein: CAISAPTEVGNTEAFF.

The chain links TRBV5-1 to TRBJ2-1, with 7 bases aligning to TRBD1. The CDR3 sequence is 15 residues long. With V trimmed by 4 bases and J by 4 bases, 8 bases remained unmatched. The germline V gene has CDR1 SGHRS and CDR2 YFSETQ. For the CDR3, the DNA is TGCGCCAGCAGCGACGGGACAGCCAGTTACAATGAGCAGTTCTTC. Encoded protein: CASSDGTASYNEQFF.

The genes are TRBV30 and TRBJ1-1; perhaps TRBD1 as D (6 bases). Trimming removed 1 base at V and 4 bases at J, with 10 bases between. CDR1 and CDR2 (germline): GTSNPN, SVGIG (reference sequence). This CDR3 comprises 13 residues. CDR3: CAWSGGGGTEAFF. The CDR3 region has the DNA TGTGCCTGGAGTGGGGGAGGGGGCACTGAAGCTTTCTTT.

This chain joins TRBV7-6 and TRBJ1-5; TRBD1 is a possible D gene (6 bases). The CDR3 loop spans 16 amino acids. Germline CDR1 is SGHVS and CDR2 is FNYEAQ. The V gene lost 5 bases and the J gene lost 1 base, with 15 bases spanning the gap. Written as DNA, the CDR3 is TGTGCCAGCAGCCAGGGGATAAGGGGGAGCAATCAGCCCCAGCATTTT. It encodes CASSQGIRGSNQPQHF.

This clone was found once. V gene TRBV28 combines with J gene TRBJ1-6; TRBD1 agrees at 8 bases. The CDR3 spans 16 residues. Trimming took 6 bases from V and 4 from J; bases not matched to a gene: 8. Germline V gene sequence: CDR1 MDHEN, CDR2 SYDVKM. The CDR3 DNA reads as TGTGCCAGCAGAGCCAGGGGGCGCGGATATAATTCACCCCTCCACTTT. Encoded protein: CASRARGRGYNSPLHF.

The chain is built from TRBV15 and TRBJ2-3, with 11 positions matching TRBD2. The CDR3 totals 16 residues. CDR1 is LNHNV, CDR2 YYDKDF, per germline (reference sequence). The V and J ends lost 5 bases and 0 bases, in that order; junction bases with no gene match: 4. DNA of the CDR3: TGTGCCACCAGCGGGACTAGCGGTGATAGCACAGATACGCAGTATTTT. Residues: CATSGTSGDSTDTQYF.

The chain uses TRBV28 and TRBJ1-2; 8 nucleotides line up with TRBD1. The CDR3 is made up of 14 amino acids. The V gene's germline CDR1 is MDHEN and CDR2 SYDVKM. The J segment lost 4 bases and the V segment lost 5 bases, leaving 6 bases of the junction unmatched. CDR3: CASSPYRGGYGYTF. DNA for the CDR3: TGTGCCAGCAGTCCATACAGGGGGGGCTATGGCTACACCTTC.